The entry that follows covers one T cell receptor (beta chain) sequence. Its antigen is currently unknown. This entry is derived from a study of immune cell composition in non-small cell lung cancer. General study findings and limits: Lung adenocarcinomas had lower top 10 clone scores and clonality than squamous tumours.

TCRdb's table, derived via immunoSEQ multiplex PCR, lists solely in-frame clones and lacks some. The table shows around 760 clones, with around two thirds occurring only once. Looked up from germline, CDR1 is SGHRS and CDR2 is YFSETQ. Trimming removed 4 bases from V and 1 base from J; junction bases left unmatched: 4. CDR3 length: 14 amino acids. The sequence came from a human donor with non-small cell lung cancer. The chain is built from TRBV5-1 and TRBJ1-1, with TRBD1 matching 7 bases. Sequenced: lung tumor tissue. In nucleotides, the CDR3 is TGCGCCAGCAGCGGGTACAGGGGGAACACTGAAGCTTTCTTT. It encodes CASSGYRGNTEAFF.